What follows are 21 T cell receptor beta chains derived from one specimen sequenced in a study of blood T cells in healthy people across ages. Next came a second PCR, run for about 6 to 12 cycles, which used a sample-barcoded 5' primer along with a J-beta primer mix. Each CDR3 protein gets one entry after TCRdb re-called the 5' RACE reads with MiXCR. The data hold approximately 1.5 million distinct CDR3 sequences, with approximately 32% observed a single time. Material: blood. Every receptor here comes from a woman aged 25 to 39 in good health.

This clonotype was detected a few times. The chain is built from TRBV7-9 and TRBJ2-1; TRBD2 agrees at 9 bases. CDR1 and CDR2 (germline): SEHNR, FQNEAQ (reference sequence). J gave up 8 bases and V 3 bases, and 8 bases lay outside the gene matches. This CDR3 is built from 15 residues. This CDR3 is CASSFIAGVRDEQFF. CDR3 in DNA: TGTGCCAGCAGCTTCATAGCGGGGGTTAGGGATGAGCAGTTCTTC.

Note on this clonotype: An end of the junction does not agree with germline; a read error may underlie this. J is TRBJ2-1 and V is TRBV4-1, with TRBD2 matching over 13 bases. The CDR3 runs 17 residues. Looked up from germline, CDR1 is MGHRA and CDR2 is YSYEKL. CDR3 DNA sequence: TGCGCCAGCAGCCACCCCAGGACTAGCGGGAGTTACAATGAGCGGTTCTTC. Its translation is CASSHPRTSGSYNERFF.

This clonotype has just a few counts. This chain connects TRBV5-5 to TRBJ2-7; D possibly corresponds to TRBD1 (6 bases). Per germline, CDR1 SGHKS and CDR2 YYEKEE (reference sequence). There are 15 residues in the CDR3. V was cut by 4 bases and J by 2 bases, with 16 bases left in between. The CDR3 spells CASSDSGTRPYEQYF. CDR3 nucleotide sequence: TGTGCCAGCAGCGATTCCGGGACAAGACCCTACGAGCAGTACTTC.

The gene calls are TRBV28 and TRBJ2-5; D may be TRBD1 (6 bases). CDR3 length equals 15 residues. With 6 bases removed from V and 5 bases from J, the gap between germline ends came to 19 bases. CDR1 and CDR2 (germline): MDHEN, SYDVKM. CDR3 in DNA: TGTGCCAGCAGCTCCCCAGGGGACGGTTGGGAGACCCAGTACTTC. It codes for CASSSPGDGWETQYF.

This chain links TRBV11-3 with TRBJ2-3, with D tentatively TRBD1 (5 bases). Trimming took off 2 bases at V and 6 bases at J, with 12 bases between the two ends. CDR1 is SGHNT, CDR2 YENEEA, per germline. The CDR3 runs 14 residues. In nucleotides, the CDR3 is TGTGCCAGCAGCTTACAGCACCGACAGGATACGCAGTATTTT. Protein: CASSLQHRQDTQYF.

This clonotype appeared many times. The chain recombines TRBV10-3 with TRBJ2-7, with D possibly being TRBD2 (5 bases). Germline values: CDR1 ENHRY, CDR2 SYGVKD. This CDR3 is built from 12 residues. V lost 0 bases to trimming and J lost 12 bases, with 12 bases between them. CDR3 loop: CAISESEASRYF. The CDR3 nucleotides read TGTGCCATCAGTGAGTCGGAGGCCTCCCGGTACTTC.

This clonotype came up a few times. This chain joins TRBV11-3 and TRBJ2-1; no clear D gene. The V end lost 0 bases, the J end lost 3 bases, and 12 bases lay between the germline ends. This CDR3 comprises 16 residues. In germline, CDR1 is SGHNT, CDR2 YENEEA. The CDR3 nucleotides read TGTGCCAGCAGCTTAGATTTCAGGTCCGACTACAATGAGCAGTTCTTC. It specifies CASSLDFRSDYNEQFF.

Ten or more counts support this clonotype. This chain uses TRBV20-1 with TRBJ2-7; 10 bases fit TRBD2. V lost 3 bases to trimming and J lost 1 base; unmatched junction nucleotides: 9. The CDR3 sequence is 16 residues long. The germline CDR1 and CDR2 sequences are DFQATT and SNEGSKA (reference sequence). The CDR3 DNA sequence: TGCAGTGCTAGCCCTAGCGGGGGAACCAAATCCTACGAGCAGTACTTC. It specifies CSASPSGGTKSYEQYF.

There are many counts of this clonotype. The chain joins TRBV5-1 to TRBJ2-3; tentatively, D is TRBD1 or TRBD2 (5 bases each). The germline CDR1 and CDR2 sequences are SGHRS and YFSETQ. The V gene lost 4 bases and the J gene lost 2 bases, with 14 bases spanning the gap. The CDR3 is made up of 15 amino acids. CDR3 in amino acids: CASSNEGSFTDTQYF. In DNA form, the CDR3 reads TGCGCCAGCAGCAACGAGGGGAGTTTCACAGATACGCAGTATTTT. Based on the CDR3 plus reference TRBV5-1 and TRBJ2-3, the full variable domain is KAGVTQTPRYLIKTRGQQVTLSCSPISGHRSVSWYQQTPGQGLQFLFEYFSETQRNKGNFPGRFSGRQFSNSRSEMNVSTLELGDSALYLCASSNEGSFTDTQYFGPGTRLTVL.

In its sample, this clonotype was seen a few times. The genes are TRBV28 and TRBJ2-7; 15 bases map to TRBD2. The CDR3 sequence is 17 residues long. CDR1 and CDR2 from the germline V gene are MDHEN and SYDVKM. With V trimmed by 2 bases and J by 2 bases, 4 bases remained unmatched. The CDR3 DNA is TGTGCCAGCAGTTTAGGACTAGCGGGAGGGCCTCCCTACGAGCAGTACTTC. Translating it yields CASSLGLAGGPPYEQYF.

This clonotype was counted ten times or more. The DNA for the CDR3 is TGTGCCAGCAGCTTAGAGGCTAGATCCTACAATGAGCAGTTCTTC. Translated: CASSLEARSYNEQFF. The chain joins TRBV7-2 to TRBJ2-1; no clear D gene. The CDR3 is made up of 15 amino acids. Germline V gene sequence: CDR1 SGHTA, CDR2 FQGNSA. Trimming took off 1 base at V and 1 base at J, with 8 bases between the two ends.

This clonotype appeared a single time. V and J are TRBV5-1 and TRBJ2-2; no reliable D call. V was cut by 2 bases and J by 0 bases, with 5 bases left in between. Germline loops: CDR1 SGHRS, CDR2 YFSETQ. The CDR3 contains 14 residues. CDR3 amino acids: CASSFWSNTGELFF. CDR3 in DNA: TGCGCCAGCAGCTTCTGGTCGAACACCGGGGAGCTGTTTTTT.

This clonotype has a count of ten or more. The chain has TRBV29-1 and TRBJ2-7; no clear D. CDR1 and CDR2 (germline): SQVTM, ANQGSEA. This CDR3 contains 14 residues. Trimming pared 6 bases from V and 1 base from J, leaving 16 bases between. CDR3 nucleotides: TGCAGCGTCCACCCGGGTTTTGGGTCCTACGAGCAGTACTTC. Translated: CSVHPGFGSYEQYF.

This clonotype was recorded many times. J is TRBJ2-7 and V is TRBV25-1; D is undetermined. Germline assignment: CDR1 MGHDK and CDR2 SYGVNS. CDR3 length equals 14 residues. The ends were cut back, 9 bases at V and 0 bases at J, with 15 bases in the middle. The chain's CDR3 is CARGVRAGSYEQYF. CDR3 DNA sequence: TGTGCCAGGGGCGTAAGGGCCGGCTCCTACGAGCAGTACTTC.

V usage is TRBV20-1 and J usage is TRBJ1-2; TRBD1 might be the D (5 bases). This CDR3 has 12 residues. Germline CDR1 and CDR2: DFQATT and SNEGSKA (reference sequence). The ends were cut back, 4 bases at V and 8 bases at J, with 14 bases in the middle. The CDR3 loop reads CSANQGGMGYTF. CDR3 DNA: TGCAGTGCTAATCAGGGTGGTATGGGCTACACCTTC.

This chain joins TRBV9 and TRBJ2-2; weak D call: TRBD2 (5 bases). The CDR3 length is 15 residues. V lost 6 bases to trimming and J lost 4 bases, with 16 bases between them. Germline V gene lookup returns CDR1 SGDLS and CDR2 YYNGEE. Written as DNA, the CDR3 is TGTGCCAGCACGGCGGGTCTAGCCGGCACCGGGGAGCTGTTTTTT. This codes for CASTAGLAGTGELFF.

The chain joins TRBV28 to TRBJ2-7; the D gene is possibly TRBD1 (6 bases). CDR1 is MDHEN, CDR2 SYDVKM, per germline. Trimming removed 5 bases from V and 5 bases from J, with 16 bases in between. The CDR3 consists of 14 residues. CDR3: CASSVSGTKDEQYF. The CDR3 DNA is TGTGCCAGCAGTGTTTCCGGGACAAAAGACGAGCAGTACTTC.

This sequence joins TRBV20-1 and TRBJ2-7, with a tentative D call TRBD2 (6 bases). V dropped 5 bases and J dropped 2 bases, with 13 bases sitting between them. Germline CDR1 reads DFQATT; CDR2 reads SNEGSKA (reference sequence). The CDR3 contains 13 residues. The CDR3 here is CSAGPGVPYEQYF. CDR3 in DNA: TGCAGTGCTGGACCGGGGGTTCCCTACGAGCAGTACTTC.

The chain combines TRBV7-9 with TRBJ2-7; D might be TRBD1 (5 bases). Germline CDR1 and CDR2: SEHNR and FQNEAQ (reference sequence). The CDR3 totals 15 residues. V lost 4 bases to trimming and J lost 0 bases, with 13 bases between them. CDR3 DNA sequence: TGTGCCAGCAGCTCCGTCCAGGGAAGCTCCTACGAGCAGTACTTC. Amino acid sequence: CASSSVQGSSYEQYF.

This clonotype was counted a few times. The chain links TRBV7-3 to TRBJ2-3, with D perhaps being TRBD1 or TRBD2 (5 bases each). The V end lost 4 bases, the J end lost 3 bases, and 14 bases lay between the germline ends. There are 15 residues in the CDR3. Germline assignment: CDR1 SGHTA and CDR2 FQGTGA. CDR3 residues: CASSSKGRDTDTQYF. The CDR3, as DNA: TGTGCCAGCAGCTCTAAGGGACGGGATACAGATACGCAGTATTTT.

The V call is TRBV18, the J call TRBJ2-5; D is uncertain. The tail of the sequence fits TRBJ2-7 better, so the J call may be wrong. This CDR3 spans 13 amino acids. Germline CDR1 KGHSH, CDR2 LQKENI. DNA for the CDR3: TGTGCCAGCTCACCAGTGGTTGGCCACGAGCAGTACTTC. This codes for CASSPVVGHEQYF.